The clone carrying this T cell receptor beta chain was seen a handful of times. Its antigen is unidentified. The CDR3 sequence is 18 residues long. CDR1 is SGHVS and CDR2 is FQNEAQ in the germline V gene. Trimming cost V 1 base and J 2 bases, with 18 bases left between them. This sample stems from a study of identical twins. Study-level points and caveats: Cord blood's abundant beta clonotypes had fewer insertions, unlike memory repertoires.

Healthy Caucasians alone served as donors. TCRdb analysed the 5' RACE reads with MiXCR anew, one entry per CDR3 protein. The top ten hold approximately 3.2% of the sample, which has roughly 570,000 distinct CDR3 sequences, 9.6% seen once. This same sample was also part of a study on yellow fever vaccine responses in identical twins.

Material: PBMCs. The rearrangement uses TRBV7-8 and TRBJ1-3, with D uncertain. This receptor was taken from a woman in her late teens or twenties in good health. In DNA, the CDR3 is TGTGCCAGCAGCTTAGTTTCCTTTCATACCACCACTGGAAACACCATATATTTT. This sequence encodes CASSLVSFHTTTGNTIYF.